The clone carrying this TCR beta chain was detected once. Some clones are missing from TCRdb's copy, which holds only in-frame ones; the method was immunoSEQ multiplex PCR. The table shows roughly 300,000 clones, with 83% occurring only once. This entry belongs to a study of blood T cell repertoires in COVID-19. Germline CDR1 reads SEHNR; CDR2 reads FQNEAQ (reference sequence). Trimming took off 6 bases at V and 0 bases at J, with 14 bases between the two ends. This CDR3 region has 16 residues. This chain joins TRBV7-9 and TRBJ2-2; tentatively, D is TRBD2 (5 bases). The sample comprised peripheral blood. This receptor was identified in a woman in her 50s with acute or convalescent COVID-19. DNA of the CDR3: TGTGCCAGCAGAAAACGGCCTAGCCCGAACACCGGGGAGCTGTTTTTT. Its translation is CASRKRPSPNTGELFF.